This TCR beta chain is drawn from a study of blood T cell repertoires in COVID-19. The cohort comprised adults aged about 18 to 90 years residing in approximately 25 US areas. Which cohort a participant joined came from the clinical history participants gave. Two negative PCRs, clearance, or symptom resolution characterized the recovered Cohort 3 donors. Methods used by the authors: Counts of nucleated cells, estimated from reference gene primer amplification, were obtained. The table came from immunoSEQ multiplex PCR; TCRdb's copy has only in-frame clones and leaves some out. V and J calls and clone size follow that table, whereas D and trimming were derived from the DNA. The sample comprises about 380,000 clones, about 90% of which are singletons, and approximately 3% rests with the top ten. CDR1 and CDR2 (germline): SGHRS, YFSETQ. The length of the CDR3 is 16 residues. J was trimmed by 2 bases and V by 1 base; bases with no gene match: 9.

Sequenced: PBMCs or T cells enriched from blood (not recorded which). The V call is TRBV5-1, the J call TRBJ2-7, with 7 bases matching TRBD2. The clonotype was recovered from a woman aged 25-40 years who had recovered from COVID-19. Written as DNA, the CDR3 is TGCGCCAGCAGCTTGATTAGTAGCGGGCTTACCTACGAGCAGTACTTC. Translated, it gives CASSLISSGLTYEQYF.